Each of the 19 T cell receptor beta chains below was sequenced from the same sample in a study of post-analysis software for immune sequencing data (dated by TCRdb to the mid-2010s). The library was prepared using PCR. Instrument used: Illumina HiSeq 2500. To reduce PCR and sequencing biases, unique molecular identifiers were incorporated into the TCR beta cDNA libraries. Clones were called with MiXCR by TCRdb after fastp trimmed the public reads at Q25, and only in-frame beta chains were retained. Each CDR3 protein appears once, grouped with its most common genes and DNA. The sample data list a few hundred thousand distinct CDR3 sequences, and 30% to 45% of these were observed just once. The ten largest account for over 10% of the sample. The antigens for these receptors are not known. On the study overall, not on this receptor specifically: Four or five TRBV segments, including TRBV5-6, TRBV5-1 and TRBV20-1, were significantly more frequent in patients than controls.

The specimen was blood. The receptor set was obtained from a girl aged 10 to 17 with multiple sclerosis.

The chain is built from TRBV20-1 and TRBJ2-7; weak D call: TRBD2 (6 bases). The tail of the sequence fits TRBJ2-5 better, so the J call may be wrong. The germline gives CDR1 DFQATT, CDR2 SNEGSKA (reference sequence). The CDR3 loop spans 15 amino acids. The CDR3 spells CSASAPVGGRETQYF. The CDR3 DNA reads as TGCAGTGCCTCTGCCCCGGTCGGGGGACGAGAGACCCAGTACTTC.

The rearrangement links TRBV2 to TRBJ1-6; possibly TRBD1 for D (6 bases). The CDR3 covers 13 residues. CDR1 and CDR2 (germline): SNHLY, FYNNEI. V was trimmed by 3 bases and J by 9 bases, leaving 9 bases between them. This CDR3 reads CASSEGGGSPLHF. The CDR3 nucleotides read TGTGCCAGCAGTGAGGGGGGCGGTTCACCCCTCCACTTT.

This clonotype was counted a few times. The chain has TRBV5-1 and TRBJ2-1; 9 bases align to TRBD1. The CDR3 is 15 residues long. Germline lookup yields CDR1 SGHRS and CDR2 YFSETQ. The junction had 2 bases not matched to a gene; V was cut back by 0 bases and J by 4 bases. The CDR3 DNA reads as TGCGCCAGCAGCTTGGAGACAGGGGGGTACAATGAGCAGTTCTTC. As protein: CASSLETGGYNEQFF.

The chain employs TRBV3-1 and TRBJ2-2; D may be TRBD1 (5 bases). V was shortened by 7 bases and J by 6 bases, with 9 bases between the two germline ends. Germline CDR1 LGHDT, CDR2 YNNKEL (reference sequence). This CDR3 is 12 amino acids long. The DNA of the CDR3 is TGTGCCAGCAACTTAGGGGCCGGGGAGCTGTTTTTT. This codes for CASNLGAGELFF. Based on the CDR3 plus reference TRBV3-1 and TRBJ2-2, the full variable domain is DTAVSQTPKYLVTQMGNDKSIKCEQNLGHDTMYWYKQDSKKFLKIMFSYNNKELIINETVPNRFSPKSPDKAHLNLHINSLELGDSAVYFCASNLGAGELFFGEGSRLTVL.

This sequence joins TRBV15 and TRBJ2-3; 9 bases line up with TRBD2. Germline V CDR1 and CDR2: LNHNV, YYDKDF (reference sequence). The CDR3 has 17 amino acids. Losses at the gene ends were 0 bases for V and 6 bases for J; bases not matched to a gene: 10. CDR3 protein: CATSREAGGNWLDTQYF. CDR3 DNA sequence: TGTGCCACCAGCAGAGAAGCGGGGGGCAATTGGTTGGATACGCAGTATTTT.

The chain links TRBV6-1 to TRBJ1-2, with D possibly being TRBD1 (5 bases). The germline V gene has CDR1 MNHNS and CDR2 SASEGT. The germline V and J ends were trimmed by 2 bases and 6 bases, with 10 bases remaining between them. CDR3 length: 13 amino acids. DNA for the CDR3: TGTGCCAGCAGTGAAACGGGGGACGATGGCTACACCTTC. It encodes CASSETGDDGYTF.

A word on this clonotype: One end of the junction varies from germline; a read error may be responsible. The J gene is TRBJ2-2, the V gene TRBV7-7, with D possibly TRBD2 on 5 matching bases. The CDR3 consists of 12 residues. Germline V lookup: CDR1 SSHAT, CDR2 FNYEAQ (reference sequence). The CDR3 region is CASSFGDGELFF. CDR3 bases: TGTGCTAGCAGCTTCGGGGACGGGGAGCTGTTTTTT.

In its sample, this clonotype was seen a few times. The chain is built from TRBV20-1 and TRBJ1-2, with D maybe TRBD1 (6 bases). CDR3 length: 14 amino acids. Per germline, CDR1 DFQATT and CDR2 SNEGSKA (reference sequence). V shed 5 bases and J shed 1 base, with 14 bases lying between them. CDR3 in amino acids: CSAPKYRDNYGYTF. The DNA of the CDR3 is TGCAGTGCTCCCAAGTACAGGGATAACTATGGCTACACCTTC.

Worth noting for this clonotype: At one end, the junction sequence differs from germline, possibly due to a read error. The DNA of the CDR3 is TGCGCCAGCAGCGTAGGAGTGGGGGGCATGAACACTGAAGCTTTCTTT. It yields the protein CASSVGVGGMNTEAFF. The J gene is TRBJ1-1, the V gene TRBV9, with D tentatively TRBD1 (6 bases). The CDR3 runs 16 residues. Germline CDR1 and CDR2: SGDLS and YYNGEE.

Note on this clonotype: The junction departs from the called germline gene at one end, perhaps through a read error. This chain links TRBV5-1 with TRBJ2-5, with TRBD1 as a possible D gene (6 bases). Germline V CDR1 and CDR2: SGHRS, YFSETQ. There are 14 residues in the CDR3. The CDR3 spells CASSSGGQQEAQYF. The CDR3 bases are TGCGCCAGCAGCTCTGGGGGCCAGCAAGAGGCCCAGTACTTC.

The rearrangement links TRBV18 to TRBJ1-5; unclear D gene. V shed 5 bases and J shed 0 bases, with 5 bases lying between them. The CDR3 loop spans 13 amino acids. Germline V gene lookup returns CDR1 KGHSH and CDR2 LQKENI. The CDR3 protein is CASSGNSNQPQHF. The DNA for the CDR3 is TGTGCCAGCTCAGGTAATAGCAATCAGCCCCAGCATTTT. Using reference TRBV18 and TRBJ1-5 for the parts outside the CDR3, the full variable domain is NAGVMQNPRHLVRRRGQEARLRCSPMKGHSHVYWYRQLPEEGLKFMVYLQKENIIDESGMPKERFSAEFPKEGPSILRIQQVVRGDSAAYFCASSGNSNQPQHFGDGTRLSIL.

The chain employs TRBV7-9 and TRBJ2-3, with a weak D call TRBD1 (5 bases). Germline values: CDR1 SEHNR, CDR2 FQNEAQ (reference sequence). The length of the CDR3 is 13 residues. Trimming left V 5 bases short and J 3 bases short, with 9 bases between. CDR3 sequence reads: CASSQGATDTQYF. In DNA, the CDR3 is TGTGCCAGCAGCCAGGGCGCAACAGATACGCAGTATTTT.

The chain uses TRBV5-1 and TRBJ2-7; D remains unclear. Germline-derived CDR1 and CDR2 are SGHRS and YFSETQ. This CDR3 region has 15 residues. V was cut by 0 bases and J by 0 bases, with 10 bases left in between. As DNA, the CDR3 is TGCGCCAGCAGCTTGGAAAGGAGTTCCTCCTACGAGCAGTACTTC. It is translated as CASSLERSSSYEQYF.

In this sample, this clonotype turned up a few times. The V call is TRBV25-1, the J call TRBJ2-3; 11 bases are a match to TRBD1. With 2 bases clipped from V and 5 bases from J, the junction kept 6 bases outside the gene matches. The CDR3 totals 16 residues. Germline V gene sequence: CDR1 MGHDK, CDR2 SYGVNS. The CDR3: CASSEQGQGEGDTQYF. Here the CDR3 DNA reads TGTGCCAGCAGTGAACAGGGACAGGGGGAAGGAGATACGCAGTATTTT.

The chain has TRBV15 and TRBJ1-2, with 11 bases identical to TRBD1. The germline V gene has CDR1 LNHNV and CDR2 YYDKDF (reference sequence). The trim removed 5 bases at V and 8 bases at J, leaving 4 bases unmatched. CDR3 length: 13 amino acids. CDR3 sequence: CATSRGQGEGYTF. CDR3 nucleotide sequence: TGTGCCACCAGCCGGGGACAGGGGGAAGGCTACACCTTC.

This clonotype has only a few counts. Mismatch with germline at one junction end may stem from a read error. The chain carries TRBV6-1 and TRBJ2-3, with D possibly TRBD1 on 6 matching bases. Germline values: CDR1 MNHNS, CDR2 SASEGT. The CDR3 is made up of 14 amino acids. CDR3 amino acids: CASIEGGSVDTQYF. The DNA for the CDR3 is TGTGCCAGCATTGAAGGGGGTAGTGTAGATACGCAGTATTTT.

The gene calls are TRBV20-1 and TRBJ1-4; TRBD1 aligns across 7 bases. Germline-derived CDR1 and CDR2 are DFQATT and SNEGSKA (reference sequence). V trimming: 5 bases; J trimming: 8 bases; junction bases outside the gene matches: 11. This CDR3 is 14 amino acids long. The CDR3 sequence: CSAPQTGKTEKLFF. The DNA for the CDR3 is TGCAGTGCTCCCCAGACAGGGAAGACCGAAAAACTGTTTTTT.

This clonotype has just one count. V and J are TRBV2 and TRBJ1-1; D unclear. The CDR3 has 15 residues. V dropped 8 bases and J dropped 3 bases, with 19 bases sitting between them. The germline CDR1 and CDR2 sequences are SNHLY and FYNNEI. The DNA of the CDR3 is TGTGCCAGCCAATGGACCTCCTTTAGGGACACTGAAGCTTTCTTT. Protein: CASQWTSFRDTEAFF.

This clonotype was detected a few times. The chain links TRBV7-3 to TRBJ1-2, with D maybe TRBD1 (5 bases). The V gene lost 6 bases and the J gene lost 7 bases, with 18 bases spanning the gap. Germline V lookup: CDR1 SGHTA, CDR2 FQGTGA. This CDR3 is 14 amino acids long. The CDR3 reads CASSPGSRGLGYTF. DNA for the CDR3: TGTGCCAGCAGTCCAGGGTCTAGAGGGCTTGGCTACACCTTC.